These T cell receptor beta chains were read from a single sample in a study of monozygotic twins with inflammatory bowel disease. After re-calling the 5' RACE reads, TCRdb lists one entry per CDR3 protein, DNA absent. Reported are approximately 420,000 distinct CDR3 sequences; the ten largest clones contain less than 2.5%. Sequences were obtained from blood. These receptors came from a human donor with ulcerative colitis or Crohn's disease, or a healthy co-twin of an affected twin (not recorded which). Each CDR3 is given with its conserved first and last residue.

j_call v_call cdr3_aa
TRBJ2-1 TRBV7-2 CASSLAGSNEQFF
TRBJ2-7 TRBV7-9 CASSLGTGTVYEQYF
TRBJ1-1 TRBV7-9 CASAQQQGRAEAFF
TRBJ2-5 TRBV10-2 CASSESGRETQYF
TRBJ2-5 TRBV21-1 CASSKYIGLAGEVEETQYF
TRBJ1-3 TRBV2 CASSESSGNTIYF
TRBJ2-1 TRBV20-1 CSAPPDSYNEQFF
TRBJ2-2 TRBV6-6 CASTLSGTGELFF
TRBJ2-7 TRBV2 CASGRWDRDREQYF
TRBJ2-7 TRBV29-1 CSARTNSYEQYF
TRBJ1-2 TRBV20-1 CSARGDRANYGYTF
TRBJ2-3 TRBV2 CASSGTTSPYF
TRBJ2-1 TRBV7-9 CASSSQRGGGFNEQFF
TRBJ1-1 TRBV3-1 CASSQGRRTEAFF
TRBJ2-3 TRBV7-2 CASSLVGRDTQYF
TRBJ2-3 TRBV27 CASSFLGLKQTSTDTQYF
TRBJ2-5 TRBV7-2 CASRRGGLAGVETQYF
TRBJ2-2 TRBV12-3/TRBV12-4 CALRGRTGELFF
TRBJ2-2 TRBV5-1 CASSLGANANTGELFF
TRBJ1-5 TRBV20-1 CIARHINQPQHF
TRBJ1-4 TRBV5-6 CASSSGQGATNEKLFF
TRBJ2-7 TRBV29-1 CSAVTGVVEQYF
TRBJ1-5 TRBV10-2 CASSERDSRFNQPQHF
TRBJ2-1 TRBV20-1 CSARWGLAVHNEQFF
TRBJ2-1 TRBV3-1 CASSPIAGGVGEQFF
TRBJ1-2 TRBV12-3/TRBV12-4 CASSLSRGYGYTF
TRBJ2-3 TRBV12-5 CASGAYSTDTQYF
TRBJ2-1 TRBV9 CASSVFSFRTSPYNEQFF
TRBJ1-1 TRBV12-3/TRBV12-4 CASSLTGEPEAFF
TRBJ2-5 TRBV3-1 CASSPWTSGIQETQYF
TRBJ2-7 TRBV20-1 CSAKGAGVEEQYF
TRBJ2-1 TRBV10-2 CASRRLAYNEQFF
TRBJ1-1 TRBV5-6 CASSLFPNTEAFF
TRBJ1-5 TRBV16 CASSTGALNNQPQHF
TRBJ1-3 TRBV29-1 CSVDTGTGNTIYF
TRBJ1-2 TRBV12-3/TRBV12-4 CASSLNGNYGYTF
TRBJ2-3 TRBV10-3 CAIAAGRGTDTQYF